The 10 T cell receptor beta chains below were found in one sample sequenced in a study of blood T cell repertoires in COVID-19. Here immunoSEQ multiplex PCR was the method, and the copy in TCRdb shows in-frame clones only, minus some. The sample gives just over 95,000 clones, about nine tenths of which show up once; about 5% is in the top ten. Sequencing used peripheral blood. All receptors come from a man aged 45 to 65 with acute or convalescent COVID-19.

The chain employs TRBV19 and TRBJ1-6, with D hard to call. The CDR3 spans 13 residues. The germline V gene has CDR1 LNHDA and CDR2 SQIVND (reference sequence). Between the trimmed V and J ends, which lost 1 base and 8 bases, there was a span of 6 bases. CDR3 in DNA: TGTGCCAGTAGTATAGGAGGAGATTCACCCCTCCACTTT. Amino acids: CASSIGGDSPLHF.

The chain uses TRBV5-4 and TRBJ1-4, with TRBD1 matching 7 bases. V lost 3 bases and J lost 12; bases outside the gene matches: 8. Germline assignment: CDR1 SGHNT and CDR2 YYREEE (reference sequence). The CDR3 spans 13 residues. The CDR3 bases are TGTGCCAGCAGCTCCGACAGGGTCCAAGAACTGTTTTTT. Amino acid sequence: CASSSDRVQELFF.

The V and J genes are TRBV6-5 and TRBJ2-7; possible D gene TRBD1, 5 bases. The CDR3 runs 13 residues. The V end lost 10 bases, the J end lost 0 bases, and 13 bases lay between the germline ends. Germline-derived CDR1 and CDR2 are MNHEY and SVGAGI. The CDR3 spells CAIWNRFSYEQYF. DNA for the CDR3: TGTGCCATCTGGAACAGGTTCTCCTACGAGCAGTACTTC.

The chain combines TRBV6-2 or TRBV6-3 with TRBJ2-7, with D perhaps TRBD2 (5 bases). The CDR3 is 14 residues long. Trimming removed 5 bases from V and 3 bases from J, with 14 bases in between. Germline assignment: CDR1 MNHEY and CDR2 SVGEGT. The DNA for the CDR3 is TGTGCCAGCAGTCATGAGGGCCGGGGCTACGAGCAGTACTTC. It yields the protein CASSHEGRGYEQYF.

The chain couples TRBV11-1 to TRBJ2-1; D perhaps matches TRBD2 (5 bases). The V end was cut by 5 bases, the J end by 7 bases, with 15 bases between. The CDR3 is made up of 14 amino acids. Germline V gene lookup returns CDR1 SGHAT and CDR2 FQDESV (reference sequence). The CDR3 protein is CASSPPGKSNEQFF. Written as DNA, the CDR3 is TGTGCCAGCAGCCCTCCCGGGAAATCGAATGAGCAGTTCTTC.

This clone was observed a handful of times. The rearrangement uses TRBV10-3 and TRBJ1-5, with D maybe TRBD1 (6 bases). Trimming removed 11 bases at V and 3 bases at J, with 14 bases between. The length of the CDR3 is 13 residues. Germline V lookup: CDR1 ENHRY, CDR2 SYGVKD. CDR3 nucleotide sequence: TGTGCCGTCTCAGGGGACCTCAATCAGCCCCAGCATTTT. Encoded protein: CAVSGDLNQPQHF.

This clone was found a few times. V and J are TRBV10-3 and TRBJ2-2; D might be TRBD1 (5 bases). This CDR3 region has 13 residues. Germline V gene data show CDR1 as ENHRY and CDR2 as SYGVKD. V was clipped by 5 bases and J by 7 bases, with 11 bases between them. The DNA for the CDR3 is TGTGCCATCAGTATTCCAGGGTTCGGGGAGCTGTTTTTT. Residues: CAISIPGFGELFF.

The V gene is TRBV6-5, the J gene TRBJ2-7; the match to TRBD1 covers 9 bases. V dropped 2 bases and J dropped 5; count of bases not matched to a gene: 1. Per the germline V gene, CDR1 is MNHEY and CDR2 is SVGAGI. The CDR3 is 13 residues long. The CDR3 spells CASSYRDRDEQYF. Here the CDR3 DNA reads TGTGCCAGCAGTTACCGGGACAGGGACGAGCAGTACTTC.

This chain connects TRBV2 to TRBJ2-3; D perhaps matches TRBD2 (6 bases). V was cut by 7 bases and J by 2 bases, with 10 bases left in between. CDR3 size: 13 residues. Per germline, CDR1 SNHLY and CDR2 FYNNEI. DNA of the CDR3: TGTGCCAGCATATGGGGGGTCACAGATACGCAGTATTTT. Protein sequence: CASIWGVTDTQYF.

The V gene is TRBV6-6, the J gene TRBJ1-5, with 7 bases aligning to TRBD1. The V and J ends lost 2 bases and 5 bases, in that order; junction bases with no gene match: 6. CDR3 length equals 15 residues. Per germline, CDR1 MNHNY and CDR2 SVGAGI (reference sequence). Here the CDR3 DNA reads TGTGCCAGCAGTTACGCGCAGGGGGAAGATCAGCCCCAGCATTTT. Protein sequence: CASSYAQGEDQPQHF.